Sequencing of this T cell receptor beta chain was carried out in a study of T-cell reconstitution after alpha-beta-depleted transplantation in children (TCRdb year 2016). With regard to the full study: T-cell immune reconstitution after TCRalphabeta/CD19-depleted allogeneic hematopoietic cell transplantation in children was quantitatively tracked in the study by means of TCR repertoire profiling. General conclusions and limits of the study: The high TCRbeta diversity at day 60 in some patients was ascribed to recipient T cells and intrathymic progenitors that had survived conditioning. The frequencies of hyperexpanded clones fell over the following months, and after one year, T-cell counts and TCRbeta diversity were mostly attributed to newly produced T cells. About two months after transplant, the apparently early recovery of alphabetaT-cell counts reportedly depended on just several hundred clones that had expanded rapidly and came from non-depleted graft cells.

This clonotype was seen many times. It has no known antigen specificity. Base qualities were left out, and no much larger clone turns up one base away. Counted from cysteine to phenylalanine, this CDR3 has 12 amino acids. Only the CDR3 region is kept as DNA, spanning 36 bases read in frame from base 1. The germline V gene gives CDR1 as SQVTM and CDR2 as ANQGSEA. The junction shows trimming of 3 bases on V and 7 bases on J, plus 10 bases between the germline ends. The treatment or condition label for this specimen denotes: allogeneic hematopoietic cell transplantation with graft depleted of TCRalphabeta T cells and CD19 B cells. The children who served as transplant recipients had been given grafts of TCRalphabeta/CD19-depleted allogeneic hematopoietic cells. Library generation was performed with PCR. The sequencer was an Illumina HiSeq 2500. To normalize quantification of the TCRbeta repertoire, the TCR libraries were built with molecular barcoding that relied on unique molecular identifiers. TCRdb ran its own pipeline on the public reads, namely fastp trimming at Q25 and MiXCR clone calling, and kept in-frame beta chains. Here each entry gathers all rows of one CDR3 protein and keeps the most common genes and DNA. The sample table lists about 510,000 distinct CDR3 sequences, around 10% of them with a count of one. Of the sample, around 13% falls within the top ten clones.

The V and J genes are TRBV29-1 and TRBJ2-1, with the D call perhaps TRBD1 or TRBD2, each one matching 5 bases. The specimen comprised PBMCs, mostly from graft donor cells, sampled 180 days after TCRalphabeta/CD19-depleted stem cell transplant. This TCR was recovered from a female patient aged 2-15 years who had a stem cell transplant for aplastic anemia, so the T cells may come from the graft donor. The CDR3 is CSVDTWGNEQFF. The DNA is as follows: TGCAGCGTTGATACTTGGGGGAATGAGCAGTTCTTC.